The TCR beta chain described here comes from a study of cytomegalovirus exposure and HLA in healthy donors. Study overall: The Caucasian-associated ancestry cluster held less than 85% of around 380 genotyped donors. Study-wide findings and caveats: According to a later analysis, donors in an Asian-associated ancestry cluster reportedly had fewer N-insertions than the approximately 620-donor mean. CMV serostatus was the only immune exposure information that was available.

On this clone: Its antigen is as yet unknown.

Per the germline V gene, CDR1 is MNHNS and CDR2 is SASEGT. This CDR3 has 17 residues. With 4 bases clipped from V and 1 base from J, the junction kept 8 bases outside the gene matches. Primers included in the PCR were 60 Vbeta and 13 Jbeta primers. Method: immunoSEQ multiplex PCR; TCRdb's copy keeps in-frame clones and lacks some. The data contain over 130,000 clones, around four fifths of them singletons. The genes are TRBV6-1 and TRBJ1-5; the match to TRBD1 covers 9 bases. Material: PBMCs. This TCR was sampled from a young man in good health and CMV-seropositive. CDR3 nucleotide sequence: TGTGCCAGCAGTGTATTACAGGGGGCAGAGAGCAATCAGCCCCAGCATTTT. Translated: CASSVLQGAESNQPQHF.